This T cell receptor beta chain was obtained from a study of cytomegalovirus exposure and HLA in healthy donors. About this clone: Its antigen is still unknown.

The germline gives CDR1 SNHLY, CDR2 FYNNEI. V gave up 6 bases and J gave up 2 bases; unmatched junction bases: 13. There are 17 residues in the CDR3. The PCR made use of 60 Vbeta and 13 Jbeta primers. Authors' methods: It was a later analysis that counted approximately 81 million unique TCR beta chains, of which around 11 million were shared. Using immunoSEQ multiplex PCR, the repertoire was profiled, and TCRdb retains in-frame clones only, with some absent. That table supplies the V and J calls and clone size; D and trimming were determined from the DNA. The sample contains about 80,000 clones, approximately 80% of which appear only once. Though nominally healthy at sampling, donors likely had unrecorded immune exposures. Study conclusions and caveats: Being indistinguishable, some V segments were excluded, TRBV6-2 and TRBV6-3 among them.

Material: PBMCs. The rearrangement links TRBV2 to TRBJ2-7, with 10 bases that match TRBD1. The receptor's source is a man aged 50-60 years in good health and CMV-seropositive. CDR3 loop: CASRGSRSGQGTYEQYF. The CDR3 DNA follows: TGTGCCAGCAGAGGAAGTAGGTCGGGACAGGGGACCTACGAGCAGTACTTC.